The 10 T cell receptor beta chains given below trace back to one sample, sequenced in a study of breast tumors, draining lymph nodes, adjacent tissues. MiXCR was run by TCRdb on the multiplex PCR reads, yielding one entry per CDR3 protein. There are 20,000 or so distinct CDR3 sequences in the sample; about 30% occur only once, and 11% lies in the top ten. The sequenced sample was breast tumor tissue. The receptors derive from a female donor with breast cancer. Some clones in this sample may be carry-over from other donors' samples.

This clonotype was seen ten or more times. CDR3 loop: CASSPVFGSNQPQHF. The CDR3 DNA reads as TGTGCCAGCTCACCAGTATTTGGGAGCAATCAGCCCCAGCATTTT. The chain links TRBV18 to TRBJ1-5; D remains unclear. Looked up from germline, CDR1 is KGHSH and CDR2 is LQKENI. The CDR3 loop spans 15 amino acids. V was trimmed by 2 bases and J by 1 base, leaving 9 bases between them.

At least ten counts were recorded for this clonotype. The V call is TRBV4-1, the J call TRBJ2-7; 7 positions agree with TRBD2. Germline V gene data show CDR1 as MGHRA and CDR2 as YSYEKL. The CDR3 has 15 residues. V was pared by 0 bases and J by 5 bases, with 7 bases of the junction left unmatched. Here the CDR3 reads CASSQEVGLVNEQYF. DNA of the CDR3: TGCGCCAGCAGCCAAGAGGTTGGACTAGTGAACGAGCAGTACTTC.

This clonotype was seen at least ten times. This rearrangement joins TRBV7-9 to TRBJ1-3; 8 nucleotides align to TRBD1. The V gene's germline CDR1 is SEHNR and CDR2 FQNEAQ (reference sequence). V lost 4 bases to trimming and J lost 10 bases; unmatched junction nucleotides: 6. The CDR3 runs to 13 residues. The CDR3 DNA sequence: TGTGCCAGCAGCTCTGGACAGGGAAGAACCATATATTTT. As protein: CASSSGQGRTIYF.

There are many counts of this clonotype. The genes are TRBV9 and TRBJ2-3; no firm D call. CDR3 length: 16 amino acids. The germline V and J ends were trimmed by 0 bases and 1 base, with 12 bases remaining between them. The germline V gene encodes CDR1 SGDLS and CDR2 YYNGEE. The CDR3 DNA follows: TGTGCCAGCAGCGTAGAGTTGGGGTTGGGCACAGATACGCAGTATTTT. Protein product: CASSVELGLGTDTQYF. The variable domain in full, completed from reference TRBV9 and TRBJ2-3, reads DSGVTQTPKHLITATGQRVTLRCSPRSGDLSVYWYQQSLDQGLQFLIQYYNGEERAKGNILERFSAQQFPDLHSELNLSSLELGDSALYFCASSVELGLGTDTQYFGPGTRLTVL.

In the case of this clonotype: A read error may be the cause here, since a much bigger clone is one base away. The rearrangement uses TRBV27 and TRBJ1-4; D is perhaps TRBD1 (5 bases). The CDR3 length is 15 residues. The V gene lost 3 bases and the J gene lost 13 bases, with 21 bases spanning the gap. Germline lookup yields CDR1 MNHEY and CDR2 SMNVEV (reference sequence). For the CDR3, the DNA is TGTGCCAGCAGTTTTTGGGCTGGGACGATAAGTGGACTGTTTTTT. Translated: CASSFWAGTISGLFF.

The genes are TRBV28 and TRBJ2-3; the D is unclear. Trimming took off 4 bases at V and 9 bases at J, with 23 bases between the two ends. The CDR3 extends over 16 amino acids. Germline-derived CDR1 and CDR2 are MDHEN and SYDVKM. CDR3 protein: CASSSNWVPSQRTQYF. The CDR3 DNA reads TGTGCCAGCAGTTCCAACTGGGTCCCTTCCCAGCGCACGCAGTATTTT.

This clonotype showed up just once. The junction departs from germline at one end; a sequencing error may be responsible. The chain is built from TRBV20-1 and TRBJ1-2, with D perhaps matching TRBD1 (5 bases). The CDR3 has 14 amino acids. Per the germline V gene, CDR1 is DFQATT and CDR2 is SNEGSKA (reference sequence). The CDR3 sequence: CSATLPGRTYGYTF. CDR3 nucleotide sequence: TGCAGCGCTACTCTACCGGGACGGACCTATGGCTACACCTTC.

In the case of this clonotype: A read error may explain this, as a much larger clone is one base away. V is TRBV29-1 and J is TRBJ2-7, with D perhaps TRBD1 (5 bases). The CDR3 extends over 12 amino acids. The germline gives CDR1 SQVTM, CDR2 ANQGSEA. V was shortened by 5 bases and J by 3 bases, with 11 bases between the two germline ends. In nucleotides, the CDR3 is TGCAGCGTTAAAGGGGCCCTCTACGAGCAGTACTTC. This translates into CSVKGALYEQYF.

Of note for this clonotype: A clone one base away is much larger, so this may be a read error. The chain recombines TRBV7-2 with TRBJ2-7; no clear D gene. The V end lost 2 bases, the J end lost 7 bases, and 12 bases lay between the germline ends. The CDR3 contains 13 residues. Germline CDR1 is SGHTA and CDR2 is FQGNSA. CDR3 nucleotides: TGTACCAGCAGCTTACTTGGCGCCCCGGAGCAGTACTTC. Translating it yields CTSSLLGAPEQYF.

This clonotype has a count of ten or more. The CDR3: CASSSVGGRRGSPLHF. The CDR3 bases are TGTGCCAGCAGCTCGGTGGGGGGTAGGAGAGGATCACCCCTCCACTTT. This rearrangement joins TRBV6-5 to TRBJ1-6, with D perhaps matching TRBD1 (5 bases). V was cut by 6 bases and J by 10 bases, with 22 bases left in between. This CDR3 is built from 16 residues. Germline V gene sequence: CDR1 MNHEY, CDR2 SVGAGI.